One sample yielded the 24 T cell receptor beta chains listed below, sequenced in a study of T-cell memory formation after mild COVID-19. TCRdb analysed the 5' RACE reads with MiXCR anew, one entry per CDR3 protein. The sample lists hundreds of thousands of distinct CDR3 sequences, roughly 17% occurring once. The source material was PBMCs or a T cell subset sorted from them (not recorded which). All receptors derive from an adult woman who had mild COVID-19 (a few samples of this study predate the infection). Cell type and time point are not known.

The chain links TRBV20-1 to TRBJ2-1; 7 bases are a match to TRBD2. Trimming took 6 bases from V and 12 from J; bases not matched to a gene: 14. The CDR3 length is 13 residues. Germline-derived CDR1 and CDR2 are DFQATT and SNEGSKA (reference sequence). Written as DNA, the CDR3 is TGCAGTGCCATTCGACCAGGTTGGGGGGGGCAGTTCTTC. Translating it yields CSAIRPGWGGQFF.

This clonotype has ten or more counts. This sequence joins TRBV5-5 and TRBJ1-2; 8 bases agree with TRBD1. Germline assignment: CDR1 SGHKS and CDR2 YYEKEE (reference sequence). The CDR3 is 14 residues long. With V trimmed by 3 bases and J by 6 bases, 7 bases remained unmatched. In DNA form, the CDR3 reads TGTGCCAGCAGCTCGACAGGGGATGGCCATGGCTACACCTTC. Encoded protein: CASSSTGDGHGYTF.

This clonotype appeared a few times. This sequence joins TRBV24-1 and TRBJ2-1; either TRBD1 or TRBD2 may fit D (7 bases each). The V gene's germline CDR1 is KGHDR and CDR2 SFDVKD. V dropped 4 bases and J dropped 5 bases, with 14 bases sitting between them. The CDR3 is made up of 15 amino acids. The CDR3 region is CATSEFRGGDNEQFF. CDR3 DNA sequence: TGTGCCACCAGTGAGTTCAGGGGGGGTGACAATGAGCAGTTCTTC.

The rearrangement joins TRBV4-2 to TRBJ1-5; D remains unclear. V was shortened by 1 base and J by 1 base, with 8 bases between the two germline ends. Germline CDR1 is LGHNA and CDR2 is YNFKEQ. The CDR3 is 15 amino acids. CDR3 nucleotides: TGTGCCAGCAGCCAAGGTCAACAAAGCAATCAGCCCCAGCATTTT. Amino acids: CASSQGQQSNQPQHF.

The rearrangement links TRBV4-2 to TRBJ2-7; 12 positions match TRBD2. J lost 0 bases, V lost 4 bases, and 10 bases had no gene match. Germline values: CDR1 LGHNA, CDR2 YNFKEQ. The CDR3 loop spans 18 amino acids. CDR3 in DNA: TGTGCCAGCAGCCTCGCCGTGACTAGCGGGGGTAGCTCCTACGAGCAGTACTTC. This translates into CASSLAVTSGGSSYEQYF.

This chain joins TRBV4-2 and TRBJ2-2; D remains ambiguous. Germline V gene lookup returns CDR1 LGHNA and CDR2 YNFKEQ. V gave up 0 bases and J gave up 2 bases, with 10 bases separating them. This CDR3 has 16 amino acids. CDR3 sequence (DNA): TGTGCCAGCAGCCAAGAAGGCACAGCTAACACCGGGGAGCTGTTTTTT. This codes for CASSQEGTANTGELFF.

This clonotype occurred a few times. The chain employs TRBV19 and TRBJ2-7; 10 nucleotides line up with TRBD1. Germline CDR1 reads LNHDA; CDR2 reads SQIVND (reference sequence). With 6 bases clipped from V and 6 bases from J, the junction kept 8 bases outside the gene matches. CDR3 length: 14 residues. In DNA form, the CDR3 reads TGTGCCAGTAGCAACTGGACAGGGGGAGGCGAGCAGTACTTC. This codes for CASSNWTGGGEQYF.

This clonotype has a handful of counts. The CDR3 DNA reads as TGTGCCAGCAGACGGACAGTTAACACCGGGGAGCTGTTTTTT. Translation gives CASRRTVNTGELFF. The V gene is TRBV7-3, the J gene TRBJ2-2, with D possibly TRBD1 on 6 matching bases. V lost 6 bases, J lost 2 bases, and 10 bases lay in between. The CDR3 has 14 residues. Per germline, CDR1 SGHTA and CDR2 FQGTGA. Full variable domain (outside the CDR3, taken from reference TRBV7-3 and TRBJ2-2): GAGVSQTPSNKVTEKGKYVELRCDPISGHTALYWYRQSLGQGPEFLIYFQGTGAADDSGLPNDRFFAVRPEGSVSTLKIQRTERGDSAVYLCASRRTVNTGELFFGEGSRLTVL.

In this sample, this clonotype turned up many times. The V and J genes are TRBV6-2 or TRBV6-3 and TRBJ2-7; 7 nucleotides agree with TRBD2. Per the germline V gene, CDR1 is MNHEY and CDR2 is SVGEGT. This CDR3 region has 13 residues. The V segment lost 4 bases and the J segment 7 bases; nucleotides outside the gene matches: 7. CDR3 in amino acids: CASSSTGGGEQYF. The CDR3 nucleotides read TGTGCCAGCAGTTCTACGGGAGGAGGGGAGCAGTACTTC.

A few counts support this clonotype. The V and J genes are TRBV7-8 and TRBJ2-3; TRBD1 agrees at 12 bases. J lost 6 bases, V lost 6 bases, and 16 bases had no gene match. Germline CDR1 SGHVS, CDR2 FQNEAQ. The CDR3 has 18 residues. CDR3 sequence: CASRWAGTGGELADTQYF. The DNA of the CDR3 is TGTGCCAGCAGATGGGCCGGGACAGGGGGCGAATTAGCGGATACGCAGTATTTT. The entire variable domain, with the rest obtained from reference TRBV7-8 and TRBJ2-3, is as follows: GAGVSQSPRYKVAKRGQDVALRCDPISGHVSLFWYQQALGQGPEFLTYFQNEAQLDKSGLPSDRFFAERPEGSVSTLKIQRTQQEDSAVYLCASRWAGTGGELADTQYFGPGTRLTVL.

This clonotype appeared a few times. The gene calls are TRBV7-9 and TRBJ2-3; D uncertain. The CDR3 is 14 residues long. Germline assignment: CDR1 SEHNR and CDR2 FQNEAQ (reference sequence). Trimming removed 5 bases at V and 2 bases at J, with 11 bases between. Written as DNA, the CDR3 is TGTGCCAGCAGCCTTTCTGCCAACACAGATACGCAGTATTTT. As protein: CASSLSANTDTQYF. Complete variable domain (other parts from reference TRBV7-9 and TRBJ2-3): DTGVSQNPRHKITKRGQNVTFRCDPISEHNRLYWYRQTLGQGPEFLTYFQNEAQLEKSRLLSDRFSAERPKGSFSTLEIQRTEQGDSAMYLCASSLSANTDTQYFGPGTRLTVL.

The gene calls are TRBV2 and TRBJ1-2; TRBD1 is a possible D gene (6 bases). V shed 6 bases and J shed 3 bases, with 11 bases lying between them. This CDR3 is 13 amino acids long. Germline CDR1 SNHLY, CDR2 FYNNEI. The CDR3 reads CASSAGVDYGYTF. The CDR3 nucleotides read TGTGCCAGCAGCGCAGGGGTTGACTATGGCTACACCTTC. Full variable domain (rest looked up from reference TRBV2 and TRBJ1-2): EPEVTQTPSHQVTQMGQEVILRCVPISNHLYFYWYRQILGQKVEFLVSFYNNEISEKSEIFDDQFSVERPDGSNFTLKIRSTKLEDSAMYFCASSAGVDYGYTFGSGTRLTVV.

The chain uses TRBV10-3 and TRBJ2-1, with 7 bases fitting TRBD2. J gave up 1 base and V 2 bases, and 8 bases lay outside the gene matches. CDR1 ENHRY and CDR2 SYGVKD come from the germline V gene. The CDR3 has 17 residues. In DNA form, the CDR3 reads TGTGCCATCAGTGAGAGTGGGAGGGCTGAATCCTACAATGAGCAGTTCTTC. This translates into CAISESGRAESYNEQFF.

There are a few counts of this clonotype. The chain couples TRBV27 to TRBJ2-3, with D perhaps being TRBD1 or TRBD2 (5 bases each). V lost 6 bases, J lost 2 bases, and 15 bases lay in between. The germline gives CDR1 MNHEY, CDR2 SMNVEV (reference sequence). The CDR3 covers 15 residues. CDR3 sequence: CASSPLGTVTDTQYF. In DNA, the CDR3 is TGTGCCAGCAGCCCACTCGGGACGGTCACAGATACGCAGTATTTT.

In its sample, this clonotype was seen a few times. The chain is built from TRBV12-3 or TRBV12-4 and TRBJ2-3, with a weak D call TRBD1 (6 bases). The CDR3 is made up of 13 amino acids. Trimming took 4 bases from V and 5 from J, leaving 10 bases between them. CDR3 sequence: CASSWTEKDTQYF. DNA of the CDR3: TGTGCCAGCAGTTGGACAGAAAAAGATACGCAGTATTTT.

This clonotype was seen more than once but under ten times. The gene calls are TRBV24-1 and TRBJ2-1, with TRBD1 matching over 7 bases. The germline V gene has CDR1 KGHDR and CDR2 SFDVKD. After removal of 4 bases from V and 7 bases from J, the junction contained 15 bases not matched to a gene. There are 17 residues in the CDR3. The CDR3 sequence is CATSDITGTASGNEQFF. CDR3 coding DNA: TGTGCCACCAGTGACATCACCGGGACAGCGTCGGGGAATGAGCAGTTCTTC.

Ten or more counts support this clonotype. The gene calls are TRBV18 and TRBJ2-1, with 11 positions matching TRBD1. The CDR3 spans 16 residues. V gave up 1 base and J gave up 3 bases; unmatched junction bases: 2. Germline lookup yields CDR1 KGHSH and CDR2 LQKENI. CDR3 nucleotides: TGTGCCAGCTCACCACGCGGGACAGGGGGCTACAATGAGCAGTTCTTC. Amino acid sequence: CASSPRGTGGYNEQFF. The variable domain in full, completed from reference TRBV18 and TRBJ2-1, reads NAGVMQNPRHLVRRRGQEARLRCSPMKGHSHVYWYRQLPEEGLKFMVYLQKENIIDESGMPKERFSAEFPKEGPSILRIQQVVRGDSAAYFCASSPRGTGGYNEQFFGPGTRLTVL.

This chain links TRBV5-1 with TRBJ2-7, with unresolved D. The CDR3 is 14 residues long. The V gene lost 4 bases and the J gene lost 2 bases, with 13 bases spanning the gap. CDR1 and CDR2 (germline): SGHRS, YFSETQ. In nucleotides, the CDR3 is TGCGCCAGCAGCAACACTGACACTCCCTACGAGCAGTACTTC. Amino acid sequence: CASSNTDTPYEQYF.

CDR3 bases: TGTGCCACCAGCAGCGGGCTAGTAGTCATCTACAATGAGCAGTTCTTC. Translated: CATSSGLVVIYNEQFF. This rearrangement joins TRBV15 to TRBJ2-1; D unresolved. This CDR3 has 16 residues. V lost 3 bases, J lost 3 bases, and 15 bases lay in between. Germline V CDR1 and CDR2: LNHNV, YYDKDF (reference sequence).

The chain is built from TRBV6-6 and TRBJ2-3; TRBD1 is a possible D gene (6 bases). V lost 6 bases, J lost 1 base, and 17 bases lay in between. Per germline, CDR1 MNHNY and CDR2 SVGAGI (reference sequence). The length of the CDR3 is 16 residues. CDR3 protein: CASRSSGTKGTDTQYF. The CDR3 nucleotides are TGTGCCAGCAGATCCTCCGGGACAAAAGGCACAGATACGCAGTATTTT.

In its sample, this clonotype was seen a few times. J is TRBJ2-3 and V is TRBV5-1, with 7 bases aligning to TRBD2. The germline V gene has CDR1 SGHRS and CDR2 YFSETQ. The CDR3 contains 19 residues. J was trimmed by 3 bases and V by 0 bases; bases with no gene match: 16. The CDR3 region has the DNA TGCGCCAGCAGCTTGGCCAAGGGACTATTTGTGTTCGAGACAGATACGCAGTATTTT. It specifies CASSLAKGLFVFETDTQYF.

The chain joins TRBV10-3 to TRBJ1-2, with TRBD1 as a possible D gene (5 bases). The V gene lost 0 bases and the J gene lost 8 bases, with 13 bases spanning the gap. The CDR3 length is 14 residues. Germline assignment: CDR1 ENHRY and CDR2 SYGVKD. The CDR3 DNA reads TGTGCCATCAGTGAGTCGGGACTAGGGAGCGGCTACACCTTC. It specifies CAISESGLGSGYTF.

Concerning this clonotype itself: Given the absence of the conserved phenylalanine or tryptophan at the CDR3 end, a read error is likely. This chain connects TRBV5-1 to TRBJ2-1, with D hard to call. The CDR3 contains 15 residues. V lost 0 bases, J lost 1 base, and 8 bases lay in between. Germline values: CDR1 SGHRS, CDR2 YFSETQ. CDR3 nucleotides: TGCGCCAGCAGCTTGGCCGTGGGGTCCTACAATGAGCAGTTCCTC. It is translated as CASSLAVGSYNEQFL.

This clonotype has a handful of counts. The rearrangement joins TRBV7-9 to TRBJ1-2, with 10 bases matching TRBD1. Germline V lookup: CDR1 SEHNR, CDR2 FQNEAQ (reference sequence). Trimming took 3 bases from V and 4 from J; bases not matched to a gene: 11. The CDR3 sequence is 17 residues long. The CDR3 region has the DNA TGTGCCAGCAGCTTGGTACACGGGACAGGGGTATCCTATGGCTACACCTTC. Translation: CASSLVHGTGVSYGYTF.